These 28 T cell receptor beta chains were all obtained from the same sample, sequenced in a study of blood T cells in healthy people across ages. PCR was performed a second time for roughly 7 to 12 cycles using a sample-barcoded 5' primer and a J-beta primer mix. One entry per CDR3 protein results from TCRdb running MiXCR on the 5' RACE reads. This table has roughly 790,000 distinct CDR3 sequences, about 42% appearing once. Sample: blood. These receptors all come from a woman aged 55-75 years in good health.

As to this clonotype: At one of its ends the junction is not consistent with the germline gene, which may arise from a read error. The chain's CDR3 is CASSLMAGAKTGELFF. The CDR3 DNA reads TGTGCCAGCAGTTTGATGGCGGGGGCGAAGACCGGGGAGCTGTTTTTT. The gene calls are TRBV12-3 or TRBV12-4 and TRBJ2-2, with TRBD2 as a possible D gene (7 bases). The CDR3 has 16 amino acids.

This clonotype was seen ten or more times. The genes are TRBV10-3 and TRBJ1-2; 7 nucleotides align to TRBD1. The V gene's germline CDR1 is ENHRY and CDR2 SYGVKD. Losses at the gene ends were 6 bases for V and 6 bases for J; bases not matched to a gene: 7. This CDR3 has 13 residues. The CDR3 region has the DNA TGTGCCATCAGCGCGATGACAGGGCATGGCTACACCTTC. Its translation is CAISAMTGHGYTF.

The chain uses TRBV20-1 and TRBJ2-1; 7 bases are shared with TRBD1. The CDR3 covers 15 residues. The germline V gene has CDR1 DFQATT and CDR2 SNEGSKA (reference sequence). With V trimmed by 0 bases and J by 0 bases, 2 bases remained unmatched. The CDR3 DNA sequence: TGCAGTGCTAGAGACGCAGGGGGCTCCTACAATGAGCAGTTCTTC. Protein product: CSARDAGGSYNEQFF.

This clonotype was detected a few times. This chain joins TRBV20-1 and TRBJ1-1; D gene uncertain. This CDR3 spans 11 amino acids. The germline CDR1 and CDR2 sequences are DFQATT and SNEGSKA (reference sequence). Trimming removed 0 bases at V and 6 bases at J, with 5 bases between. The CDR3 protein is CSARDHPEAFF. The CDR3 DNA follows: TGCAGTGCTAGAGATCATCCTGAAGCTTTCTTT.

A note on this clonotype: At one of its ends the junction is not consistent with the germline gene, which may arise from a read error. This chain connects TRBV7-3 to TRBJ2-1, with TRBD1 matching over 7 bases. This CDR3 has 13 residues. CDR1 and CDR2 (germline): SGHTA, FQGTGA. CDR3 loop: CASSPGQNNERFF. The CDR3 nucleotides read TGTGCCAGCAGCCCGGGACAGAACAATGAGCGGTTCTTC.

As concerns this clonotype: This clone may be a read error of a much larger clone one base away. V is TRBV12-3 or TRBV12-4 and J is TRBJ2-1; possible D gene TRBD1, 6 bases. The better agreement between TRBJ2-7 and the DNA end casts doubt on the J call. The CDR3 extends over 15 amino acids. CDR3 DNA sequence: TGTGCCAGCAGTAACAGGGCGAGCTCCTACAATGAGCAGTACTTC. It specifies CASSNRASSYNEQYF.

V is TRBV27 and J is TRBJ2-3; 11 positions agree with TRBD2. V shed 5 bases, J shed 8 bases, and the junction held 9 bases outside the gene matches. This CDR3 contains 15 residues. CDR1 and CDR2 (germline): MNHEY, SMNVEV (reference sequence). The CDR3 sequence: CASSRSGRAVGTQYF. The CDR3 nucleotides read TGTGCCAGCAGTCGTAGCGGGAGGGCCGTAGGTACGCAGTATTTT.

This clonotype was seen a handful of times. The chain employs TRBV20-1 and TRBJ1-2; D gene ambiguous. CDR3 size: 11 residues. The V gene's germline CDR1 is DFQATT and CDR2 SNEGSKA (reference sequence). Between the trimmed V and J ends, which lost 3 bases and 3 bases, there was a span of 5 bases. As DNA, the CDR3 is TGCAGTGCTAGGATGGACTATGGCTACACCTTC. Its protein product is CSARMDYGYTF.

The table lists this clonotype with many counts. The rearrangement uses TRBV29-1 and TRBJ2-6; no firm D call. Trimming shortened V by 3 bases and J by 0 bases, and 6 bases separated the two germline ends. The CDR3 length is 14 residues. CDR1 and CDR2 from the germline V gene are SQVTM and ANQGSEA. In nucleotides, the CDR3 is TGCAGCGTTGAGTGGAGCTCTGGGGCCAACGTCCTGACTTTC. Protein: CSVEWSSGANVLTF. Based on the CDR3 plus reference TRBV29-1 and TRBJ2-6, the full variable domain is SAVISQKPSRDICQRGTSLTIQCQVDSQVTMMFWYRQQPGQSLTLIATANQGSEATYESGFVIDKFPISRPNLTFSTLTVSNMSPEDSSIYLCSVEWSSGANVLTFGAGSRLTVL.

This clonotype was detected ten times or more. This chain uses TRBV5-5 with TRBJ2-5; 10 bases agree with TRBD2. Losses at the gene ends were 3 bases for V and 5 bases for J; bases not matched to a gene: 7. Germline-derived CDR1 and CDR2 are SGHKS and YYEKEE (reference sequence). The CDR3 has 15 residues. In DNA, the CDR3 is TGTGCCAGCAGCTCAATAGCGGGAGGAGGCGAGACCCAGTACTTC. Protein sequence: CASSSIAGGGETQYF.

This sequence joins TRBV3-1 and TRBJ2-4; 10 positions match TRBD1. CDR1 and CDR2 from the germline V gene are LGHDT and YNNKEL (reference sequence). The trim removed 0 bases at V and 0 bases at J, leaving 2 bases unmatched. The CDR3 contains 17 residues. The CDR3 coding sequence is TGTGCCAGCAGCCAAGAGGGACAGGGGATAGCCAAAAACATTCAGTACTTC. Its protein is CASSQEGQGIAKNIQYF.

The genes are TRBV10-3 and TRBJ1-5; 10 nucleotides line up with TRBD1. Per germline, CDR1 ENHRY and CDR2 SYGVKD. V lost 4 bases to trimming and J lost 5 bases; unmatched junction nucleotides: 5. The length of the CDR3 is 15 residues. CDR3 coding DNA: TGTGCCATCAGTGCGCACGGGACAGGGGATCAGCCCCAGCATTTT. This translates into CAISAHGTGDQPQHF.

This clonotype was observed a few times. V and J are TRBV6-6 and TRBJ2-7, with D possibly matching TRBD1 (5 bases). CDR3 length: 14 amino acids. V lost 2 bases to trimming and J lost 0 bases, with 8 bases between them. CDR1 is MNHNY, CDR2 SVGAGI, per germline (reference sequence). CDR3 region: CASSYGHPSYEQYF. The CDR3 nucleotides read TGTGCCAGCAGTTACGGACACCCCTCCTACGAGCAGTACTTC.

The chain has TRBV5-1 and TRBJ2-2, with D possibly TRBD2 on 7 matching bases. This CDR3 has 17 residues. The V end lost 4 bases, the J end lost 0 bases, and 16 bases lay between the germline ends. CDR1 SGHRS and CDR2 YFSETQ come from the germline V gene. CDR3 region: CASSPSLRGPNTGELFF. In DNA, the CDR3 is TGCGCCAGCAGCCCTTCCTTGCGGGGGCCGAACACCGGGGAGCTGTTTTTT.

V and J are TRBV6-5 and TRBJ1-2; unclear D gene. The V end was cut by 2 bases, the J end by 4 bases, with 8 bases between. The CDR3 runs 13 residues. Per germline, CDR1 MNHEY and CDR2 SVGAGI. The CDR3 region has the DNA TGTGCCAGCAGTTACCACCCCTCCTATGGCTACACCTTC. Its protein is CASSYHPSYGYTF.

This clonotype was picked up a small number of times. V gene TRBV28 combines with J gene TRBJ2-1, with 12 positions matching TRBD2. V was clipped by 2 bases and J by 2 bases; unmatched bases: 4. The CDR3 length is 17 residues. Germline V gene lookup returns CDR1 MDHEN and CDR2 SYDVKM. CDR3 DNA: TGTGCCAGCAGTTTACCAACTAGCGGGGGGACCTACAATGAGCAGTTCTTC. Translated, it gives CASSLPTSGGTYNEQFF.

The chain couples TRBV6-4 to TRBJ2-1; TRBD2 agrees at 12 bases. J gave up 3 bases and V 4 bases, and 7 bases lay outside the gene matches. Germline V gene data show CDR1 as MRHNA and CDR2 as SNTAGT. The CDR3 contains 17 residues. In DNA form, the CDR3 reads TGTGCCAGCAGTGTGGCTAGCGGGGGGGCAGACTACAATGAGCAGTTCTTC. Translated: CASSVASGGADYNEQFF.

This clonotype was found once. The chain combines TRBV3-1 with TRBJ2-1; the match to TRBD2 covers 8 bases. CDR1 is LGHDT and CDR2 is YNNKEL in the germline V gene (reference sequence). This CDR3 comprises 16 residues. Trimming took 9 bases from V and 4 from J; bases not matched to a gene: 14. The CDR3 reads CASRPGGGYNYNEQFF. DNA of the CDR3: TGTGCCAGTCGACCCGGGGGGGGGTACAATTACAATGAGCAGTTCTTC.

In this sample, this clonotype turned up a few times. V is TRBV6-4 and J is TRBJ2-7, with 12 bases matching TRBD2. The germline gives CDR1 MRHNA, CDR2 SNTAGT. J lost 2 bases, V lost 4 bases, and 3 bases had no gene match. CDR3 length: 15 amino acids. The CDR3 reads CASSVPSGRAYEQYF. DNA for the CDR3: TGTGCCAGCAGTGTCCCTAGCGGGAGGGCCTACGAGCAGTACTTC.

This clonotype was observed a single time. This chain connects TRBV6-6 to TRBJ2-1; maybe TRBD2 (6 bases). V lost 5 bases to trimming and J lost 3 bases, with 14 bases between them. Looked up from germline, CDR1 is MNHNY and CDR2 is SVGAGI (reference sequence). The CDR3 spans 15 residues. The CDR3 sequence is CASSPWEDDYNEQFF. CDR3 coding DNA: TGTGCCAGCAGTCCCTGGGAGGACGACTACAATGAGCAGTTCTTC.

This clonotype has a handful of counts. The rearrangement uses TRBV5-6 and TRBJ2-3; D perhaps matches TRBD2 (7 bases). Germline V gene sequence: CDR1 SGHDT, CDR2 YYEEEE. The CDR3 length is 17 residues. Between the trimmed V and J ends, which lost 1 base and 0 bases, there was a span of 15 bases. The DNA of the CDR3 is TGTGCCAGCAGCTTGTCATTCGCGGGGGCTAGCACAGATACGCAGTATTTT. Its translation: CASSLSFAGASTDTQYF.

On this clonotype itself: The junction departs from germline at one end; a sequencing error may be responsible. This chain connects TRBV15 to TRBJ1-5; D gene unclear. The CDR3 length is 15 residues. Per the germline V gene, CDR1 is LNHNV and CDR2 is YYDKDF (reference sequence). Here the CDR3 DNA reads TGTGCCACCACCAGAGGCAGGAAGGCAGATCAGCCCCAGCATTTT. This sequence encodes CATTRGRKADQPQHF.

The chain couples TRBV12-3 or TRBV12-4 to TRBJ1-2, with no clear D. The CDR3 extends over 13 amino acids. V was pared by 2 bases and J by 6 bases, with 10 bases between. CDR3 protein: CASSLRQSNGYTF. The DNA of the CDR3 is TGTGCCAGCAGTTTAAGGCAGTCAAATGGCTACACCTTC.

On this clonotype: A much larger clone is a single base away; this may be a read error. CDR3 DNA sequence: TGTGCCAGCAGCCAGGGACTAGCGGAGAATGAGCAGTACTTC. Translation gives CASSQGLAENEQYF. The chain joins TRBV7-2 to TRBJ2-7; 11 bases are a match to TRBD2. The germline V gene has CDR1 SGHTA and CDR2 FQGNSA. V dropped 5 bases and J dropped 7; count of bases not matched to a gene: 7. The CDR3 has 14 residues.

This clonotype is a singleton in its sample. The chain combines TRBV6-5 with TRBJ2-5, with D possibly being TRBD1 (6 bases). V was clipped by 2 bases and J by 11 bases, with 18 bases between them. Germline CDR1 reads MNHEY; CDR2 reads SVGAGI. CDR3 length: 14 amino acids. CDR3 sequence: CASSYGPGHGEQYF. CDR3 bases: TGTGCCAGCAGTTACGGACCGGGACACGGGGAGCAGTACTTC.

The chain uses TRBV7-9 and TRBJ1-2; D might be TRBD1 (6 bases). Germline CDR1 SEHNR, CDR2 FQNEAQ (reference sequence). Trimming took 5 bases from V and 0 from J, leaving 13 bases between them. This CDR3 contains 15 residues. The CDR3 loop reads CASSPGAPANYGYTF. CDR3 nucleotides: TGTGCCAGCAGCCCGGGGGCCCCAGCTAACTATGGCTACACCTTC.

This chain links TRBV30 with TRBJ2-7, with 8 bases identical to TRBD2. This CDR3 is built from 14 residues. Germline V gene lookup returns CDR1 GTSNPN and CDR2 SVGIG (reference sequence). J gave up 6 bases and V 0 bases, and 7 bases lay outside the gene matches. The CDR3 is CAWSVSRLAGEQYF. In DNA, the CDR3 is TGTGCCTGGAGTGTAAGTCGGCTAGCGGGCGAGCAGTACTTC.

The rearrangement joins TRBV18 to TRBJ1-1, with unresolved D. The CDR3 contains 13 residues. Trimming removed 2 bases at V and 3 bases at J, with 7 bases between. Germline CDR1 KGHSH, CDR2 LQKENI. The CDR3 region is CASSPSQHTEAFF. The CDR3 DNA reads as TGTGCCAGCTCACCAAGTCAGCACACTGAAGCTTTCTTT.